This T cell receptor (beta chain) was recovered during a study of PD-L1 blockade in urothelial cancer. Study overall: The researchers analyzed blood 3 weeks (second dose) and 6 weeks after treatment start.

Stated time point: pretreatment peripheral blood. The CDR3 covers 20 residues. Germline CDR1 SGHDN, CDR2 FVKESK. The ends were cut back, 1 base at V and 1 base at J, with 23 bases in the middle. This clone was recorded only once. In each PCR, synthetic TCR analog templates were spiked in. Method: immunoSEQ multiplex PCR; TCRdb's copy keeps in-frame clones and lacks some. The sample contains some 40,000 clones, over 75% of which appear only once. The receptor's source is a donor at least 40 years old with urothelial cancer. V usage is TRBV14 and J usage is TRBJ2-1, with a tentative D call TRBD1 (7 bases). The sample in question was PBMCs, obtained around atezolizumab (anti-PD-L1) treatment. CDR3 nucleotide sequence: TGTGCCAGCAGCCAAGGACCGCATGAGGGGGCCGGGGGTTCCTACAATGAGCAGTTCTTC. As protein: CASSQGPHEGAGGSYNEQFF.